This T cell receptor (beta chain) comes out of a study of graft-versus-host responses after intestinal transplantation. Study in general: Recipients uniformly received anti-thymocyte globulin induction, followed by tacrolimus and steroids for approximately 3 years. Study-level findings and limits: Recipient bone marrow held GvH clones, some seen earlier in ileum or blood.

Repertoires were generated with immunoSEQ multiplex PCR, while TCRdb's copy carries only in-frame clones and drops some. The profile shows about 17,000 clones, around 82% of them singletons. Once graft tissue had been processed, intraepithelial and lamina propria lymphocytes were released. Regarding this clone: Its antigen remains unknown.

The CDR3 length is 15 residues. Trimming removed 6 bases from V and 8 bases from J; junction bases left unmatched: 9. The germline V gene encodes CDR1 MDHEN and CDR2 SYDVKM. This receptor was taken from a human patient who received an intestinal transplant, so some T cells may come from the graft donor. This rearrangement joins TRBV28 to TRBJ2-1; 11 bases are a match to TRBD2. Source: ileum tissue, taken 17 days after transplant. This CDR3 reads CASRRRLAGTHEQFF. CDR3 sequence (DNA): TGTGCCAGCAGACGCAGACTAGCGGGAACCCATGAGCAGTTCTTC. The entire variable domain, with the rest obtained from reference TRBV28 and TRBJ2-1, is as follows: DVKVTQSSRYLVKRTGEKVFLECVQDMDHENMFWYRQDPGLGLRLIYFSYDVKMKEKGDIPEGYSVSREKKERFSLILESASTNQTSMYLCASRRRLAGTHEQFFGPGTRLTVL.